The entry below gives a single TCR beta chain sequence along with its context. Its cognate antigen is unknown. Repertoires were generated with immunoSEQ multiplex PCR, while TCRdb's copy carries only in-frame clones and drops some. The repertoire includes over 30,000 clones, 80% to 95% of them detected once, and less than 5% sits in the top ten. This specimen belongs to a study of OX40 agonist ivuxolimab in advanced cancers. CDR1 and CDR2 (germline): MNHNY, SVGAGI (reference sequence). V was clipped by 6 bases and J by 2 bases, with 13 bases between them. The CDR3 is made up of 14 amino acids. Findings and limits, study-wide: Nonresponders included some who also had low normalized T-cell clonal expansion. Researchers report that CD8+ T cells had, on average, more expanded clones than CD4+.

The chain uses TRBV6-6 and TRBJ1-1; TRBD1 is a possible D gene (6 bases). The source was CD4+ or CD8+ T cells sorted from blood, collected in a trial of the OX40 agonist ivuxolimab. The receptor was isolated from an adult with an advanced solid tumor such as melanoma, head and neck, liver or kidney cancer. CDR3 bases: TGTGCCAGCAGAGGGGGACAACCTAACACTGAAGCTTTCTTT. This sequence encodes CASRGGQPNTEAFF.